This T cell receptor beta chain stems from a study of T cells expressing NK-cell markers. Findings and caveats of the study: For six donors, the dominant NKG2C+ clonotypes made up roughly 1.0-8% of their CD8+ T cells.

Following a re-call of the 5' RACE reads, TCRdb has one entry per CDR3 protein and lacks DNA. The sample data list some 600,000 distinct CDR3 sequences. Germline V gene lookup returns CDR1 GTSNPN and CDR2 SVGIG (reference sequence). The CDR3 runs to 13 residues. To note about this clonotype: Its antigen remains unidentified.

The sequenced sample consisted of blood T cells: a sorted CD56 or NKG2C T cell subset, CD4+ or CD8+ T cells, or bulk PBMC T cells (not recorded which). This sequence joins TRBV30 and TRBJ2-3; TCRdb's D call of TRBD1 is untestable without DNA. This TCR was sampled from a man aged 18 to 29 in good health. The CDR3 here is CAWIGGGTDTQYF. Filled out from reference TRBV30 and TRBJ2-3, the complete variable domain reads SQTIHQWPATLVQPVGSPLSLECTVEGTSNPNLYWYRQAAGRGLQLLFYSVGIGQISSEVPQNLSASRPQDRQFILSSKKLLLSDSGFYLCAWIGGGTDTQYFGPGTRLTVL.